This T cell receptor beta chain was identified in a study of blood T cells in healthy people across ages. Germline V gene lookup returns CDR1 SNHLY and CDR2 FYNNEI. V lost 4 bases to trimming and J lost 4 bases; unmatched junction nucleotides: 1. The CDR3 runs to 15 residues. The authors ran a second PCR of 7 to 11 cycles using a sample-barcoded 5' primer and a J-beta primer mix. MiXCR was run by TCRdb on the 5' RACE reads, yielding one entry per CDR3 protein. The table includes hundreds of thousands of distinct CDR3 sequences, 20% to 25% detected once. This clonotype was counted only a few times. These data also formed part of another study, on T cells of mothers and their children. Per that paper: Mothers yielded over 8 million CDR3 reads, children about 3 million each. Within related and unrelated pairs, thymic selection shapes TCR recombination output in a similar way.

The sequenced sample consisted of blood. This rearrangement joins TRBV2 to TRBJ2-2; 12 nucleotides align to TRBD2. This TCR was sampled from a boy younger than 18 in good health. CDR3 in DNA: TGTGCCAGCAGTGTACTAGCGGGGGGCACCGGGGAGCTGTTTTTT. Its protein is CASSVLAGGTGELFF. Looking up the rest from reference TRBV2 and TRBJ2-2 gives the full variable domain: EPEVTQTPSHQVTQMGQEVILRCVPISNHLYFYWYRQILGQKVEFLVSFYNNEISEKSEIFDDQFSVERPDGSNFTLKIRSTKLEDSAMYFCASSVLAGGTGELFFGEGSRLTVL.